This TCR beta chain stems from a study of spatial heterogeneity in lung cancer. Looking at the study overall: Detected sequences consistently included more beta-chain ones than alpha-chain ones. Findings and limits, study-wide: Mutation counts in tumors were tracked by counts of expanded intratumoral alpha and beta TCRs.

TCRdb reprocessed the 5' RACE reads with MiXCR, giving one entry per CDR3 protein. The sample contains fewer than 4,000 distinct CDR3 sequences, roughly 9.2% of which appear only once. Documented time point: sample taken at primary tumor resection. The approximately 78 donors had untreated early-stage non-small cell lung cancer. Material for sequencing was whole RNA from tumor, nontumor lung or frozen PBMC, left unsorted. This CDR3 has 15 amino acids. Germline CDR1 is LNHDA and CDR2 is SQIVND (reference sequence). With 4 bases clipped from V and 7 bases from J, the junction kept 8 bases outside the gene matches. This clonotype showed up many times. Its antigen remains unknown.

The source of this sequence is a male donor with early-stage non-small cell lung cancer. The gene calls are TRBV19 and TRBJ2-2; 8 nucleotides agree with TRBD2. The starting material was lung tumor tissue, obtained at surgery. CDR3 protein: CASSRASGSGGELFF. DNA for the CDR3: TGTGCCAGTAGTAGGGCTAGCGGGTCCGGCGGGGAGCTGTTTTTT.